This TCR beta chain was identified in a study of blood T cell repertoires in COVID-19. The CDR3 spans 14 residues. With V trimmed by 8 bases and J by 2 bases, 8 bases remained unmatched. Germline loops: CDR1 ENHRY, CDR2 SYGVKD. Donors were grouped by their self-reported clinical history. Symptom resolution, clearance, or two negative PCRs marked donors in Cohort 3 as recovered. TCRdb's copy holds only in-frame clones and misses some; the assay was immunoSEQ multiplex PCR. Here the sample spans hundreds of thousands of clones, 80% to 90% being singletons. The material sequenced was PBMCs or T cells enriched from blood (not recorded which). The V and J genes are TRBV10-3 and TRBJ1-1, with 7 bases matching TRBD1. The clonotype was recovered from a man aged 30 to 39 who had recovered from COVID-19. In nucleotides, the CDR3 is TGTGCCATCTCTTCCCGGGACAGTAACACTGAAGCTTTCTTT. Its protein is CAISSRDSNTEAFF.